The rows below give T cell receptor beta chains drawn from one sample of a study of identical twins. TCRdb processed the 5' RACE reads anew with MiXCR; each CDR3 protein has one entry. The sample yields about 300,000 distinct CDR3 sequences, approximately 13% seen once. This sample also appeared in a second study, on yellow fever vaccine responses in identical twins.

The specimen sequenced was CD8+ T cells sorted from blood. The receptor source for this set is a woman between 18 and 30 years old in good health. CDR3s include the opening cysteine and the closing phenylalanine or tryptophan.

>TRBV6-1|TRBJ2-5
CASSGLAPETQYF
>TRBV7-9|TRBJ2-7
CASSPPGQGHEQYF
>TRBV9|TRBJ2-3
CASSYSGDPTDTQYF
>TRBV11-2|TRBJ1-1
CASSLEVLGLNTEAFF
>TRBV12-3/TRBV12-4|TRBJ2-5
CASSQLAGGPMETQYF
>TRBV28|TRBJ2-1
CASSLPDSYNEQFF
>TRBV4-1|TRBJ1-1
CASSQDPTGNTEAFF
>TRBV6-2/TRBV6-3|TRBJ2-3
CASSYRLAGEKHRGDTQYF
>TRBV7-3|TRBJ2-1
CASSSGLAGSYNEQFF
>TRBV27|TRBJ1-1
CASSLFGRGWTEAFF
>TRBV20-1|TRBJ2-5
CSARGGLAGETQYF
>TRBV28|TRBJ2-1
CASSFRGPLSYNEQFF
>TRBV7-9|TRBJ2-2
CASSLPKGHPNTGELFF
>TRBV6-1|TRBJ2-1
CATGGIGEQFF
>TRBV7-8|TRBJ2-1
CASSPRQGNYNEQFF
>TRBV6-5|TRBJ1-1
CASSYFQGTVNTEAFF
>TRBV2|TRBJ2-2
CASSPGGDKGGELFF
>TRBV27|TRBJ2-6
CASRRQGANSGANVLTF
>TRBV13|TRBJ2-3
CASSYPWGTGTDTQYF
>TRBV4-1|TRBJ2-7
CASSQGGQAYEQYF
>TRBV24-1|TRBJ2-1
CATSDPDGYNEQFF
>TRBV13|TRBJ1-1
CASSLDGLGMNTEAFF
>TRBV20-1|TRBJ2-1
CSASPLDRFPFFGNEQFF
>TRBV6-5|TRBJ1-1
CASSYRAGDNTEAFF
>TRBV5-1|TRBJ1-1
CASSSRDRPNTEAFF
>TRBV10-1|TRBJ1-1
CASSDHWPGQRNTEAFF
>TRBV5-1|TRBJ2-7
CASSWRTSGKAYEQYF
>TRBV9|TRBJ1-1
CASSVGGQTEAFF
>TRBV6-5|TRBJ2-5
CASSYEASGAQETQYF
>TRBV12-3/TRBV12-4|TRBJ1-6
CASSSTGPNSPLHF
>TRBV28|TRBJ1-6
CASSLEAISGSPLHF
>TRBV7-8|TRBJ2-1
CASSGGDSDEQFF
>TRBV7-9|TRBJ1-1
CAGGAGNTEAFF
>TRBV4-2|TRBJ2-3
CASSQDWGRGGSTDTQYF
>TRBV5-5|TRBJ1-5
CASSLTGISNQPQHF
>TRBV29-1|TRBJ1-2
CSVPDRGLDYGYTF
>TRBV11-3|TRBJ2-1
CASSLLPGTLYNEQFF
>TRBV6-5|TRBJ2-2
CASSYGDNTGELFF
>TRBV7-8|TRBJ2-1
CASSLASGTQEQFF
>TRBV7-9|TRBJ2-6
CASSLPGQSSGANVLTF
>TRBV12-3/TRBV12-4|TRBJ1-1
CASSWDSPEAFF
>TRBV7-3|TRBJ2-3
CASSLGGRDPDTQYF
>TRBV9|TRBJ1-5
CASSDHASNQPQHF
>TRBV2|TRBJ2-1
CASSVLPTSGRDDEQFF
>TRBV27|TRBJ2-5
CASSLTASAQETQYF
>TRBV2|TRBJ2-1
CASSERGLAGVPVYNEQFF
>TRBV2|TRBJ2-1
CASSEGTFNEQFF
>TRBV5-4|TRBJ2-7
CAKGTSGSHEQYF
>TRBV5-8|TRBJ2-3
CASSRAVTTSGGGASTDTQYF
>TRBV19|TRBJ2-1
CASRLAGSPQPMYNEQFF
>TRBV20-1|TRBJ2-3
CSARGAGVMTDTQYF
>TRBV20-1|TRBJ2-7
CSAETASSYEQYF
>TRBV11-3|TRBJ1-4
CASSFEADPNEKLFF
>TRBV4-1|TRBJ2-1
CASSQDYGNNEQFF
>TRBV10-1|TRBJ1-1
CASSESSGALNTEAFF
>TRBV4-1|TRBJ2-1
CASSRDWRGNEQFF
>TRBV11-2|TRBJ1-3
CASSLELWSLPSSGNTIYF
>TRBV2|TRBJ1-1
CASSASEGGDTEAFF
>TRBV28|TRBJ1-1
CASSLWGQQDTEAFF
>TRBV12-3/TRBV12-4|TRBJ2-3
CASTGEGEENTQYF